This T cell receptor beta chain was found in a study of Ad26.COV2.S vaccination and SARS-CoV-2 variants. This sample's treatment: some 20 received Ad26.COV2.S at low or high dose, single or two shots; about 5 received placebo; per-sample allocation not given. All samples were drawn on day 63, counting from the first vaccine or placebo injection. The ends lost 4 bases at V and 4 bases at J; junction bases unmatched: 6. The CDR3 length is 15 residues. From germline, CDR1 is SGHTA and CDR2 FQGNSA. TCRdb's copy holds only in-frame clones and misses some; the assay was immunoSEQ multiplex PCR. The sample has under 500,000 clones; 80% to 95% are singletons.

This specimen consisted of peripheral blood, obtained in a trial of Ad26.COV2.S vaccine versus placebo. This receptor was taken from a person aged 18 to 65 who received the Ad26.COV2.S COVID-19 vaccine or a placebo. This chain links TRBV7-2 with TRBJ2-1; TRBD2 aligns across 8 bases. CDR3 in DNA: TGTGCCAGCAGCTCGCCATCTAGCGGGTACAATGAGCAGTTCTTC. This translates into CASSSPSSGYNEQFF.